This T cell receptor beta chain was captured in a study of post-analysis software for immune sequencing data. On the study more broadly: The cohort encompassed relapsing-remitting, secondary progressive and progressive-relapsing multiple sclerosis disease courses. Study results and limitations: Controls significantly exceeded multiple sclerosis patients in normalized Chao1 diversity.

Each TCR beta cDNA library carried unique molecular identifiers. T cells numbering 1 to 10 million gave rise to a few hundred thousand cDNA molecules. TCRdb fed the PCR reads into MiXCR, producing one record per CDR3 protein. The profile shows under 900,000 distinct CDR3 sequences, around 53% of them singletons. About this clonotype: The target antigen is unknown.

This receptor was identified in a girl aged 5-17 years with multiple sclerosis. The sequenced material came from blood.

For the CDR3, the DNA is TGCAGCGTTGAAGGTGGCGGTAGTCGGCAAGAGACCCAGTACTTC. It is translated as CSVEGGGSRQETQYF. The gene calls are TRBV29-1 and TRBJ2-5, with unresolved D. Germline assignment: CDR1 SQVTM and CDR2 ANQGSEA. The V end was cut by 1 base, the J end by 2 bases, with 14 bases between. The CDR3 sequence is 15 residues long.